Following are 8 T cell receptor beta chains from one sample sequenced in a study of shared clonotypes between healthy human individuals. The table came from immunoSEQ multiplex PCR; TCRdb's copy has only in-frame clones and leaves some out. The data contain around 980,000 clones, 75% to 85% of them singletons. The sample consisted of memory CD4+ T cells from PBMCs. Subset defined: CD45RA-negative fraction. Receptor source: a man younger than 35 in good health. Some clones in this sample may be carry-over from other donors' samples.

With respect to this clone: Different DNA sequences within this sample yield the same CDR3. J is TRBJ2-3 and V is TRBV5-6, with 8 bases fitting TRBD2. The CDR3 totals 14 residues. Germline V CDR1 and CDR2: SGHDT, YYEEEE. With V trimmed by 4 bases and J by 0 bases, 1 base remained unmatched. The CDR3: CASSPSGSTDTQYF. The CDR3 coding sequence is TGTGCCAGCAGCCCTAGCGGGAGCACAGATACGCAGTATTTT.

The J gene is TRBJ2-2, the V gene TRBV27; no firm D call. The germline CDR1 and CDR2 sequences are MNHEY and SMNVEV (reference sequence). CDR3 length: 15 amino acids. The V and J ends lost 5 bases and 1 base respectively, with 11 bases between them. CDR3 sequence reads: CASSTNQRNTGELFF. The CDR3 DNA sequence: TGTGCCAGCAGTACCAACCAGAGGAACACCGGGGAGCTGTTTTTT.

In its sample, this clone was seen a few times. This same CDR3 is encoded by further DNA sequences in the sample. V usage is TRBV7-2 and J usage is TRBJ2-1, with TRBD2 matching over 8 bases. The germline V gene has CDR1 SGHTA and CDR2 FQGNSA. Germline trimming cut 3 bases from V and 0 bases from J; bases unmatched to any gene: 1. This CDR3 spans 15 amino acids. In DNA, the CDR3 is TGTGCCAGCAGCTTGACTAGCGCCTCCTACAATGAGCAGTTCTTC. Translating gives CASSLTSASYNEQFF.

V and J are TRBV30 and TRBJ2-2; a possible D gene is TRBD1 (6 bases). Per germline, CDR1 GTSNPN and CDR2 SVGIG (reference sequence). V was shortened by 5 bases and J by 0 bases, with 7 bases between the two germline ends. This CDR3 comprises 13 residues. The CDR3, as DNA: TGTGCCTGGGACAGGTCGAACACCGGGGAGCTGTTTTTT. This encodes CAWDRSNTGELFF.

J is TRBJ2-1 and V is TRBV5-1, with 7 bases identical to TRBD2. CDR1 and CDR2 (germline): SGHRS, YFSETQ. V shed 2 bases and J 5 bases; nucleotides not matched to a gene: 10. CDR3 length equals 16 residues. The CDR3, as DNA: TGCGCCAGCAGCTTACCACAGGCTAGCGGTAACAATGAGCAGTTCTTC. This codes for CASSLPQASGNNEQFF.

This chain links TRBV11-2 with TRBJ2-5, with a tentative D call TRBD2 (7 bases). Trimming cost V 5 bases and J 4 bases, with 14 bases left between them. Germline CDR1 reads SGHAT; CDR2 reads FQNNGV. The CDR3 length is 14 residues. In DNA form, the CDR3 reads TGTGCCAGCAGCCCGGGGGGCTGGCTAGAGACCCAGTACTTC. Translation gives CASSPGGWLETQYF.

DNA for the CDR3: TGCGCCAGCAGCCTAAGACCCGGGACTAGCGTTTCCACCGGGGAGCTGTTTTTT. Translated: CASSLRPGTSVSTGELFF. This chain joins TRBV5-1 and TRBJ2-2; TRBD2 matches at 10 bases. After removal of 4 bases from V and 4 bases from J, the junction contained 13 bases not matched to a gene. The CDR3 spans 18 residues. The germline gives CDR1 SGHRS, CDR2 YFSETQ.

The chain carries TRBV29-1 and TRBJ2-1, with D possibly TRBD1 on 6 matching bases. CDR1 and CDR2 from the germline V gene are SQVTM and ANQGSEA. The CDR3 has 14 amino acids. Trimming took off 6 bases at V and 2 bases at J, with 14 bases between the two ends. The CDR3 DNA is TGCAGCGTCCCGGACAGCGTAACCTACAATGAGCAGTTCTTC. This codes for CSVPDSVTYNEQFF.